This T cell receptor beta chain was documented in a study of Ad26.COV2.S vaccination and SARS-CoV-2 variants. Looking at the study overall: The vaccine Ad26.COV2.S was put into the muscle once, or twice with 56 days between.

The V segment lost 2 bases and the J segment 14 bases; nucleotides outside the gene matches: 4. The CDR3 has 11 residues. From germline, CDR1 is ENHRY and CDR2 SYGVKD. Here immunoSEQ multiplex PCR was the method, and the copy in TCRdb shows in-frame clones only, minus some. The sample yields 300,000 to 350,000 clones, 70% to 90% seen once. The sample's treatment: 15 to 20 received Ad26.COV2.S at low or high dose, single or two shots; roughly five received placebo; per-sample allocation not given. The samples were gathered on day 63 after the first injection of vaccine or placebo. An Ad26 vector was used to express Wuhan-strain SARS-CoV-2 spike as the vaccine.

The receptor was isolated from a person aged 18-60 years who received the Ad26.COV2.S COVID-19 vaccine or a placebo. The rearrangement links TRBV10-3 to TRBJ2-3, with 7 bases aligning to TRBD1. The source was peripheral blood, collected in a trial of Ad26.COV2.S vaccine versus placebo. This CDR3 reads CAISEDRAAYF. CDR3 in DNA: TGTGCCATCAGTGAGGACAGGGCTGCGTATTTT.